This T cell receptor (beta chain) was captured by sequencing in a study of beta chain features in type 1 diabetes. General study results and limits: Patients with Type 1 diabetes showed moderately but significantly shorter TCRB CDR3s in all four CD4+ subsets.

Every bit of the isolated RNA underwent reverse transcription, so sequencing read expressed TCRB transcripts. Some clones are missing from TCRdb's copy, which holds only in-frame ones; the method was immunoSEQ multiplex PCR. This sample yields roughly 180,000 clones, of which roughly 8% are seen a single time; approximately 0.87% belongs to the top ten. Comment on this clone: What it binds is unknown.

Trimming shortened V by 0 bases and J by 0 bases, and 14 bases separated the two germline ends. The CDR3 has 16 residues. The germline V gene has CDR1 SQVTM and CDR2 ANQGSEA. The chain joins TRBV29-1 to TRBJ1-1; D ambiguous. This clonotype was sampled from a woman between 40 and 55 years old with type 1 diabetes. Sequencing was carried out using central memory CD4+ T cells from blood. CDR3 in amino acids: CSVEDRRRPLNTEAFF. CDR3 nucleotide sequence: TGCAGCGTTGAAGATCGACGGCGGCCCCTGAACACTGAAGCTTTCTTT.